This record looks at one T cell receptor (beta chain) sequence and its context. The recovered donors of Cohort 3 showed two negative PCRs, clearance, or symptom resolution. Per the authors' pipeline: The authors estimated nucleated cell counts from reference gene primer amplification. Profiling relied on immunoSEQ multiplex PCR, and the TCRdb table lists in-frame clones only, not all of them. D and trimming come from the DNA, and the V and J calls and clone size come from that table. The sample has roughly 500,000 clones, 85% to 90% seen once. The data belong to a study of blood T cell repertoires in COVID-19. Study context: PBMCs, B-cell-depleted T cells, or T cells provided the cDNA or gDNA that made up the material.

With 2 bases removed from V and 7 bases from J, the gap between germline ends came to 14 bases. Germline V CDR1 and CDR2: MNHEY, SMNVEV (reference sequence). The CDR3 runs to 14 residues. This clonotype originated in a woman between 40 and 50 years old who had recovered from COVID-19. The material sequenced was PBMCs or T cells enriched from blood (not recorded which). The chain joins TRBV27 to TRBJ1-2; D is possibly TRBD1 (6 bases). The CDR3 sequence: CASSLGQPAGGYTF. CDR3 DNA sequence: TGTGCCAGCAGTTTAGGACAGCCGGCGGGTGGCTACACCTTC.